The rows below give T cell receptor beta chains drawn from one sample of a study of radiotherapy plus CTLA-4 blockade in lung cancer. The table came from immunoSEQ multiplex PCR; TCRdb's copy has only in-frame clones and leaves some out. The repertoire holds 40,000 to 45,000 clones, with 77% as singletons. The sample was peripheral blood, taken from a patient treated with radiotherapy plus ipilimumab. The receptors stem from a human donor with non-small cell lung cancer whose response to radiotherapy plus ipilimumab could not be evaluated. Each CDR3 is given without its conserved first and last residue.

v_gene: TRBV7-9
j_gene: TRBJ1-4
CDR3aa: ASSFSAGLNEKLF

v_gene: TRBV30
j_gene: TRBJ2-3
CDR3aa: AWSRNSRTDTQY

v_gene: TRBV5-1
j_gene: TRBJ1-3
CDR3aa: ASSLRDRVGGNTIY

v_gene: TRBV28
j_gene: TRBJ2-7
CDR3aa: ASTLPSGGAYEQY

v_gene: TRBV7-3
j_gene: TRBJ1-1
CDR3aa: ASSLKGGGNTEAF

v_gene: TRBV5-1
j_gene: TRBJ2-7
CDR3aa: ASSLGGIPDRLYEQY

v_gene: TRBV28
j_gene: TRBJ2-2
CDR3aa: ASSPRTSGGHTGELF

v_gene: TRBV7-8
j_gene: TRBJ1-5
CDR3aa: ASSSSGASNQPQH

v_gene: TRBV18
j_gene: TRBJ2-7
CDR3aa: ASSPGGPRNEQY

v_gene: TRBV7-2
j_gene: TRBJ2-7
CDR3aa: ASSLGTGVYEQY

v_gene: TRBV7-9
j_gene: TRBJ2-7
CDR3aa: ASRGTGGSYEQY

v_gene: TRBV7-9
j_gene: TRBJ1-5
CDR3aa: ASSLAQGQPQH

v_gene: TRBV2
j_gene: TRBJ1-3
CDR3aa: ASSPGGSGNTIY

v_gene: TRBV30
j_gene: TRBJ2-1
CDR3aa: AWTNPSADYNEQF

v_gene: TRBV7-3
j_gene: TRBJ1-1
CDR3aa: ASSFGLDTEAF

v_gene: TRBV5-1
j_gene: TRBJ1-1
CDR3aa: ASSLVGWRENTEAF

v_gene: TRBV7-2
j_gene: TRBJ2-3
CDR3aa: ASSLNSGGTDTQY

v_gene: TRBV10-1
j_gene: TRBJ2-7
CDR3aa: AIKKNTGAYEQY

v_gene: TRBV5-4
j_gene: TRBJ2-1
CDR3aa: ASSFSGAHYNEQF

v_gene: TRBV27
j_gene: TRBJ1-2
CDR3aa: ASRRRQGASYGYT

v_gene: TRBV4-2
j_gene: TRBJ1-4
CDR3aa: ASSQRNQNEKLF

v_gene: TRBV5-1
j_gene: TRBJ2-1
CDR3aa: ASSLPSGTNEQF

v_gene: TRBV19
j_gene: TRBJ1-1
CDR3aa: ASSEQAGSTEAF

v_gene: TRBV4-1
j_gene: TRBJ2-3
CDR3aa: ASSLKPGVAGISDTQY

v_gene: TRBV19
j_gene: TRBJ1-1
CDR3aa: ASFSGGNTEAF

v_gene: TRBV4-2
j_gene: TRBJ1-2
CDR3aa: ASSQGQVGGYT

v_gene: TRBV28
j_gene: TRBJ1-1
CDR3aa: ASSSPQGRGSEAF

v_gene: TRBV7-9
j_gene: TRBJ1-6
CDR3aa: ASSPVGGLDNSPLH

v_gene: TRBV4-1
j_gene: TRBJ2-3
CDR3aa: ASSLLGSPSGTDTQY

v_gene: TRBV27
j_gene: TRBJ1-1
CDR3aa: APRGAF

v_gene: TRBV28
j_gene: TRBJ2-2
CDR3aa: ASSRGTANTGELF

v_gene: TRBV19
j_gene: TRBJ1-1
CDR3aa: ASKWDRGTEAF

v_gene: TRBV11-3
j_gene: TRBJ2-2
CDR3aa: ASRRTSGANTGELF

v_gene: TRBV5-6
j_gene: TRBJ1-2
CDR3aa: ASSPSTGSLFNYGYT

v_gene: TRBV2
j_gene: TRBJ1-5
CDR3aa: ASSPSRGTGVQPQH

v_gene: TRBV2
j_gene: TRBJ1-2
CDR3aa: ASSEDREVGSP

v_gene: TRBV5-4
j_gene: TRBJ2-7
CDR3aa: ASSFYQGLAGDEQY

v_gene: TRBV7-6
j_gene: TRBJ1-5
CDR3aa: ASSEGDRGQPQH

v_gene: TRBV4-2
j_gene: TRBJ1-2
CDR3aa: ASGQVSGGSGGYT

v_gene: TRBV5-1
j_gene: TRBJ2-3
CDR3aa: ASRVSGGASDTQY

v_gene: TRBV5-1
j_gene: TRBJ2-3
CDR3aa: ASSVADSSGTDTQY

v_gene: TRBV28
j_gene: TRBJ2-7
CDR3aa: ASSRRDRGHGQY

v_gene: TRBV19
j_gene: TRBJ2-7
CDR3aa: ASSKAGTASYEQY

v_gene: TRBV9
j_gene: TRBJ1-1
CDR3aa: ASSPLGTPNTEAF

v_gene: TRBV7-7
j_gene: TRBJ2-3
CDR3aa: ASSLQTGPLSTQY

v_gene: TRBV15
j_gene: TRBJ2-7
CDR3aa: ATSPVRGLTVYEQY

v_gene: TRBV5-1
j_gene: TRBJ1-1
CDR3aa: ASSPGQDYTEAF

v_gene: TRBV5-1
j_gene: TRBJ1-2
CDR3aa: ASSPTSANYGYT

v_gene: TRBV29-1
j_gene: TRBJ2-3
CDR3aa: SGYSGLSRDTQY

v_gene: TRBV5-4
j_gene: TRBJ2-7
CDR3aa: ASSLPASYEQY

v_gene: TRBV5-6
j_gene: TRBJ1-5
CDR3aa: ASSRQGMDQPQH

v_gene: TRBV29-1
j_gene: TRBJ1-2
CDR3aa: SGGPGTGGYFYGYT

v_gene: TRBV6-5
j_gene: TRBJ1-2
CDR3aa: ASRGQGGNYGYT

v_gene: TRBV7-9
j_gene: TRBJ2-2
CDR3aa: ASTSRPGGNTGELF